Each of the 32 T cell receptor beta chains below was sequenced from the same sample in a study of blood T cell repertoires in COVID-19. Here immunoSEQ multiplex PCR was the method, and the copy in TCRdb shows in-frame clones only, minus some. The sample records around 300,000 clones, around nine tenths being singletons. Sequencing was performed on PBMCs or T cells enriched from blood (not recorded which). These receptors originate from a woman in her 30s who had recovered from COVID-19.

For the CDR3, the DNA is TGTGCCAGCAGCCCAAGGACTAGCGGTCATGAGCAGTTCTTC. This codes for CASSPRTSGHEQFF. V and J are TRBV7-2 and TRBJ2-1; TRBD2 matches 10 bases. After removal of 5 bases from V and 8 bases from J, the junction contained 6 bases not matched to a gene. Germline lookup yields CDR1 SGHTA and CDR2 FQGNSA. The CDR3 is made up of 14 amino acids. The full variable domain, in which reference TRBV7-2 and TRBJ2-1 provide the parts outside the CDR3, is GAGVSQSPSNKVTEKGKDVELRCDPISGHTALYWYRQSLGQGLEFLIYFQGNSAPDKSGLPSDRFSAERTGGSVSTLTIQRTQQEDSAVYLCASSPRTSGHEQFFGPGTRLTVL.

This chain uses TRBV5-1 with TRBJ2-1, with 12 nucleotides matching TRBD1. Germline CDR1 SGHRS, CDR2 YFSETQ. The CDR3 contains 15 residues. The J segment lost 8 bases and the V segment lost 4 bases, leaving 7 bases of the junction unmatched. The CDR3 DNA follows: TGCGCCAGCAGCCCAACGGGACAGGGGGCTTATGAGCAGTTCTTC. Its translation: CASSPTGQGAYEQFF.

J is TRBJ1-4 and V is TRBV27; weak D call: TRBD1 (5 bases). Germline V gives CDR1 MNHEY, CDR2 SMNVEV (reference sequence). CDR3 length: 14 residues. V was shortened by 5 bases and J by 6 bases, with 13 bases between the two germline ends. Here the CDR3 reads CASSGMAGHEKLFF. In nucleotides, the CDR3 is TGTGCCAGCAGTGGTATGGCAGGGCATGAAAAACTGTTTTTT.

V gene TRBV3-1 (or the pseudogene TRBV3-2) combines with J gene TRBJ1-4, with D possibly matching TRBD1 (5 bases). The CDR3 contains 18 residues. The V and J ends lost 2 bases and 3 bases respectively, with 19 bases between them. Germline assignment: CDR1 LGHDT and CDR2 YNNKEL (reference sequence). CDR3 sequence: CASSQHTTGWGANEKLFF. The CDR3 region has the DNA TGTGCCAGCAGCCAACATACCACTGGGTGGGGGGCTAATGAAAAACTGTTTTTT.

The chain links TRBV27 to TRBJ2-4; 7 bases agree with TRBD2. Trimming removed 3 bases from V and 8 bases from J; junction bases left unmatched: 10. CDR1 and CDR2 from the germline V gene are MNHEY and SMNVEV (reference sequence). This CDR3 has 15 residues. CDR3: CASSFGTSGRDIQYF. The CDR3 DNA reads TGTGCCAGCAGTTTCGGGACCTCGGGGAGGGACATTCAGTACTTC.

The V and J genes are TRBV19 and TRBJ2-6; 10 positions agree with TRBD1. Looked up from germline, CDR1 is LNHDA and CDR2 is SQIVND (reference sequence). The length of the CDR3 is 15 residues. V dropped 9 bases and J dropped 4; count of bases not matched to a gene: 6. The CDR3 region is CASDRGRLGANVLTF. CDR3 sequence (DNA): TGTGCCAGCGACAGGGGGCGACTGGGGGCCAACGTCCTGACTTTC.

The chain joins TRBV5-6 to TRBJ1-3; TRBD1 aligns across 8 bases. CDR1 and CDR2 (germline): SGHDT, YYEEEE. The V segment lost 3 bases and the J segment 8 bases; nucleotides outside the gene matches: 13. CDR3 length equals 16 residues. As DNA, the CDR3 is TGTGCCAGCAGCTGGGGGACCGGACACAGGGGGGACACCATATATTTT. Its protein product is CASSWGTGHRGDTIYF.

This chain uses TRBV30 with TRBJ2-1; TRBD2 aligns across 13 bases. Unmatched junction bases numbered 3, after V lost 0 bases and J lost 7 bases. CDR1 is GTSNPN, CDR2 SVGIG, per germline (reference sequence). This CDR3 spans 15 amino acids. The chain's CDR3 is CAWSVLAGGGNEQFF. CDR3 sequence (DNA): TGTGCCTGGAGTGTACTAGCGGGAGGGGGGAATGAGCAGTTCTTC.

The chain is built from TRBV11-2 and TRBJ2-1, with a weak D call TRBD2 (5 bases). Germline V gene data show CDR1 as SGHAT and CDR2 as FQNNGV. V lost 0 bases, J lost 10 bases, and 13 bases lay in between. This CDR3 spans 14 amino acids. The CDR3 is CASSLDSSSGEQFF. In nucleotides, the CDR3 is TGTGCCAGCAGCTTAGATTCTAGCTCCGGCGAGCAGTTCTTC.

This chain uses TRBV5-8 with TRBJ2-5; a possible D gene is TRBD2 (6 bases). Trimming removed 1 base from V and 7 bases from J, with 14 bases in between. Germline CDR1 SGHTS, CDR2 YDEGEE. CDR3 length: 14 residues. CDR3 sequence: CASSLPGVPGTQYF. Written as DNA, the CDR3 is TGTGCCAGCAGCTTGCCGGGAGTTCCCGGGACCCAGTACTTC.

The chain employs TRBV18 and TRBJ1-1; no firm D call. The ends were cut back, 6 bases at V and 7 bases at J, with 15 bases in the middle. The CDR3 has 13 amino acids. Germline assignment: CDR1 KGHSH and CDR2 LQKENI. DNA of the CDR3: TGTGCCAGCTCTCAAGAGGGCGGCAGTGAAGCTTTCTTT. Its protein product is CASSQEGGSEAFF. Supplemented by reference TRBV18 and TRBJ1-1, the full variable domain reads NAGVMQNPRHLVRRRGQEARLRCSPMKGHSHVYWYRQLPEEGLKFMVYLQKENIIDESGMPKERFSAEFPKEGPSILRIQQVVRGDSAAYFCASSQEGGSEAFFGQGTRLTVV.

The rearrangement links TRBV6-5 to TRBJ1-2; tentatively, D is TRBD1 (6 bases). Trimming took off 5 bases at V and 4 bases at J, with 17 bases between the two ends. This CDR3 comprises 15 residues. CDR1 is MNHEY, CDR2 SVGAGI, per germline. CDR3 region: CASSLKSGVGYGYTF. For the CDR3, the DNA is TGTGCCAGCAGTCTTAAGTCAGGGGTAGGCTATGGCTACACCTTC.

The chain recombines TRBV2 with TRBJ2-2; a possible D gene is TRBD2 (5 bases). CDR3 length equals 13 residues. Trimming left V 6 bases short and J 6 bases short, with 11 bases between. Germline V lookup: CDR1 SNHLY, CDR2 FYNNEI. As DNA, the CDR3 is TGTGCCAGCAGCCGGGATGGGGCCGGGGAGCTGTTTTTT. Protein product: CASSRDGAGELFF.

The chain employs TRBV7-9 and TRBJ1-6; D unclear. V was clipped by 6 bases and J by 7 bases, with 7 bases between them. Per germline, CDR1 SEHNR and CDR2 FQNEAQ (reference sequence). The CDR3 sequence is 12 residues long. CDR3 region: CASRSQNSPLHF. CDR3 DNA sequence: TGTGCCAGCAGATCCCAAAATTCACCCCTCCACTTT.

The chain couples TRBV7-9 to TRBJ1-5, with D possibly matching TRBD1 (5 bases). V dropped 4 bases and J dropped 11 bases, with 15 bases sitting between them. This CDR3 is 13 amino acids long. Germline V CDR1 and CDR2: SEHNR, FQNEAQ (reference sequence). The CDR3 DNA is TGTGCCAGCAGCTCGGGGACTTTTCATACCCAGCATTTT. As protein: CASSSGTFHTQHF.

Turning to this clone: This same CDR3 is encoded by further DNA sequences in the sample. The gene calls are TRBV30 and TRBJ2-5; 9 nucleotides match TRBD1. J was trimmed by 5 bases and V by 3 bases; bases with no gene match: 4. The CDR3 is 13 residues long. Germline lookup yields CDR1 GTSNPN and CDR2 SVGIG (reference sequence). The CDR3 DNA reads TGTGCCTGGAGCACAGGGGGCAGTGAGACCCAGTACTTC. This gives the protein CAWSTGGSETQYF. The whole variable domain, remainder taken from reference TRBV30 and TRBJ2-5, is SQTIHQWPATLVQPVGSPLSLECTVEGTSNPNLYWYRQAAGRGLQLLFYSVGIGQISSEVPQNLSASRPQDRQFILSSKKLLLSDSGFYLCAWSTGGSETQYFGPGTRLLVL.

This clone was observed a handful of times. The rearrangement links TRBV7-9 to TRBJ2-7, with 8 positions matching TRBD2. The germline V gene has CDR1 SEHNR and CDR2 FQNEAQ (reference sequence). V lost 5 bases and J lost 6; bases outside the gene matches: 12. The CDR3 is 15 amino acids. Here the CDR3 reads CASSHSSGRLFEQYF. In nucleotides, the CDR3 is TGTGCCAGCAGCCACTCAAGCGGGAGACTTTTCGAGCAGTACTTC.

The CDR3 loop is CASSIVAQTGPGQYF. DNA of the CDR3: TGTGCCAGTAGTATAGTGGCCCAGACAGGCCCAGGGCAGTACTTC. This chain joins TRBV19 and TRBJ2-7, with a tentative D call TRBD1 (6 bases). Germline V gene sequence: CDR1 LNHDA, CDR2 SQIVND (reference sequence). The CDR3 consists of 15 residues. The V end lost 1 base, the J end lost 9 bases, and 19 bases lay between the germline ends.

This clone was picked up one time. The chain has TRBV5-4 and TRBJ2-5; 8 bases are shared with TRBD1. This CDR3 has 16 residues. Germline V gene data show CDR1 as SGHNT and CDR2 as YYREEE (reference sequence). The V gene end was trimmed by 4 bases and the J gene end by 4 bases; junction bases not matched to a gene: 12. This CDR3 is CASSNPEDRGRETQYF. CDR3 nucleotides: TGTGCCAGCAGCAACCCGGAAGACAGGGGCCGAGAGACCCAGTACTTC.

The chain combines TRBV6-1 with TRBJ1-3, with D hard to call. Germline V lookup: CDR1 MNHNS, CDR2 SASEGT. The V gene lost 2 bases and the J gene lost 4 bases, with 9 bases spanning the gap. CDR3 length: 14 amino acids. The CDR3 nucleotides read TGTGCCAGCAGTGAACTCCTCCTGGGAAACACCATATATTTT. Protein: CASSELLLGNTIYF.

This sequence joins TRBV29-1 and TRBJ2-1; D may be TRBD1 (5 bases). Trimming removed 4 bases at V and 6 bases at J, with 10 bases between. The germline V gene encodes CDR1 SQVTM and CDR2 ANQGSEA. The length of the CDR3 is 12 residues. Here the CDR3 DNA reads TGCAGCGTTGCAGGGTTCGTCAATGAGCAGTTCTTC. It codes for CSVAGFVNEQFF.

This chain connects TRBV30 to TRBJ2-7; 7 bases are a match to TRBD1. The V and J ends lost 2 bases and 8 bases, in that order; junction bases with no gene match: 18. CDR3 size: 16 residues. CDR1 and CDR2 from the germline V gene are GTSNPN and SVGIG (reference sequence). The CDR3 DNA follows: TGTGCCTGGAGTCCGTCCAGGGGGAGTAGATCCGGGAAGCAGTACTTC. Protein: CAWSPSRGSRSGKQYF.

This chain links TRBV5-1 with TRBJ1-3; 8 nucleotides line up with TRBD1. The trim removed 4 bases at V and 0 bases at J, leaving 3 bases unmatched. The CDR3 totals 15 residues. Germline V CDR1 and CDR2: SGHRS, YFSETQ. The CDR3 reads CASSLQGASGNTIYF. The CDR3, as DNA: TGCGCCAGCAGCCTCCAGGGGGCCTCTGGAAACACCATATATTTT.

The gene calls are TRBV5-1 and TRBJ1-1; a weak D match, TRBD1 (5 bases). V lost 7 bases and J lost 1, with 11 bases in between. This CDR3 contains 13 residues. Germline V gene lookup returns CDR1 SGHRS and CDR2 YFSETQ. The CDR3 DNA reads TGCGCCAGCTACCAGGGTAGGAACACTGAAGCTTTCTTT. Amino acid sequence: CASYQGRNTEAFF. The entire variable domain, with the rest obtained from reference TRBV5-1 and TRBJ1-1, is as follows: KAGVTQTPRYLIKTRGQQVTLSCSPISGHRSVSWYQQTPGQGLQFLFEYFSETQRNKGNFPGRFSGRQFSNSRSEMNVSTLELGDSALYLCASYQGRNTEAFFGQGTRLTVV.

The V call is TRBV29-1, the J call TRBJ2-5; TRBD1 is a possible D gene (6 bases). Trimming removed 7 bases at V and 3 bases at J, with 6 bases between. CDR1 and CDR2 from the germline V gene are SQVTM and ANQGSEA. This CDR3 has 10 residues. The CDR3 loop reads CSAGEETQYF. The CDR3 nucleotides are TGCAGCGCAGGGGAAGAGACCCAGTACTTC.

The J gene is TRBJ2-3, the V gene TRBV7-2; maybe TRBD2 (6 bases). Trimming pared 0 bases from V and 3 bases from J, leaving 10 bases between. Germline V gene data show CDR1 as SGHTA and CDR2 as FQGNSA. The length of the CDR3 is 15 residues. In DNA, the CDR3 is TGTGCCAGCAGCTTAGCCGGAGGGCAGACAGATACGCAGTATTTT. Translated: CASSLAGGQTDTQYF.

The chain joins TRBV5-8 to TRBJ1-1; tentative D call: TRBD1 (6 bases). CDR3 length: 15 residues. V was pared by 1 base and J by 4 bases, with 14 bases between. Germline V gene lookup returns CDR1 SGHTS and CDR2 YDEGEE. CDR3 sequence: CASSLSRGTITEAFF. DNA for the CDR3: TGTGCCAGCAGCTTGAGCAGGGGCACAATCACTGAAGCTTTCTTT.

CDR3 coding DNA: TGTGCCAGCAGCTTAACCCCAGTAAATGAAAAACTGTTTTTT. It yields the protein CASSLTPVNEKLFF. V is TRBV7-3 and J is TRBJ1-4; no firm D call. Per germline, CDR1 SGHTA and CDR2 FQGTGA. The CDR3 has 14 residues. Trimming pared 0 bases from V and 5 bases from J, leaving 7 bases between.

The count of this clone is one. The chain is built from TRBV5-1 and TRBJ2-3, with unresolved D. CDR1 is SGHRS and CDR2 is YFSETQ in the germline V gene. This CDR3 has 14 residues. V lost 5 bases and J 2 bases, leaving 12 bases between the germline ends. The CDR3 loop reads CASRSGSLTDTQYF. CDR3 sequence (DNA): TGCGCCAGCAGGTCAGGCAGCCTCACAGATACGCAGTATTTT. Complete variable domain (other parts from reference TRBV5-1 and TRBJ2-3): KAGVTQTPRYLIKTRGQQVTLSCSPISGHRSVSWYQQTPGQGLQFLFEYFSETQRNKGNFPGRFSGRQFSNSRSEMNVSTLELGDSALYLCASRSGSLTDTQYFGPGTRLTVL.

This chain connects TRBV19 to TRBJ2-1, with a weak D call TRBD2 (7 bases). This CDR3 comprises 17 residues. CDR1 and CDR2 from the germline V gene are LNHDA and SQIVND (reference sequence). V was trimmed by 3 bases and J by 6 bases, leaving 21 bases between them. CDR3 sequence: CASSISVHGGGGNEQFF. The CDR3 DNA reads TGTGCCAGTAGTATCTCCGTCCACGGGGGAGGGGGCAATGAGCAGTTCTTC.

V usage is TRBV5-1 and J usage is TRBJ1-1; 9 bases match TRBD1. Germline V gene data show CDR1 as SGHRS and CDR2 as YFSETQ. CDR3 size: 15 residues. The V gene end was trimmed by 0 bases and the J gene end by 3 bases; junction bases not matched to a gene: 3. The CDR3: CASSLGQGGDTEAFF. In DNA form, the CDR3 reads TGCGCCAGCAGCTTGGGACAGGGGGGCGACACTGAAGCTTTCTTT. The variable domain in full, with the rest retrieved from reference TRBV5-1 and TRBJ1-1, is KAGVTQTPRYLIKTRGQQVTLSCSPISGHRSVSWYQQTPGQGLQFLFEYFSETQRNKGNFPGRFSGRQFSNSRSEMNVSTLELGDSALYLCASSLGQGGDTEAFFGQGTRLTVV.

V is TRBV13 and J is TRBJ1-5; tentatively, D is TRBD1 (5 bases). Germline-derived CDR1 and CDR2 are PRHDT and FYEKMQ (reference sequence). The CDR3 spans 13 residues. V shed 0 bases and J shed 6 bases, with 6 bases lying between them. Here the CDR3 reads CASSLGGGQPQHF. DNA of the CDR3: TGTGCCAGCAGCTTAGGGGGGGGTCAGCCCCAGCATTTT.